The rows below give T cell receptor beta chains drawn from one sample of a study of blood T cell repertoires in COVID-19. The data were produced by immunoSEQ multiplex PCR, yet TCRdb's version contains in-frame clones alone and is incomplete. The sample has 150,000 to 200,000 clones, 84% seen once. The specimen was peripheral blood. Receptor source: a human donor with acute or convalescent COVID-19. The donor label of this sample is uncertain. Each CDR3 is given with its conserved first and last residue. D genes are given only for firm matches. Part of the rows lack a size; the others show once, few, many or a class for expanded clones.

clone_size	v_call	d_call	j_call	cdr3_aa	cdr3_nt
once	TRBV2	-	TRBJ1-5	CASSEAGHVQEHF	TGTGCCAGCAGTGAAGCGGGGCATGTGCAAGAGCATTTT
many	TRBV19	-	TRBJ1-1	CASRWGEGTTEAFF	TGTGCCAGTAGGTGGGGGGAAGGGACGACTGAAGCTTTCTTT
-	TRBV2	-	TRBJ1-4	CASNGFNEKLFF	TGTGCCAGCAACGGGTTTAATGAAAAACTGTTTTTT
-	TRBV6-5	-	TRBJ1-1	CASRWGGRDTEAFF	TGTGCCAGCCGGTGGGGGGGCCGGGACACTGAAGCTTTCTTT
once	TRBV19	-	TRBJ1-1	CASSIAASSGTEAFF	TGTGCCAGTAGTATAGCCGCTTCCAGTGGCACTGAAGCTTTCTTT
-	TRBV6-2/TRBV6-3	TRBD2	TRBJ2-1	CASSRAGGNEQFF	TGTGCCAGCAGTAGGGCGGGGGGGAATGAGCAGTTCTTC
-	TRBV18	-	TRBJ1-2	CASSRDPPYYTF	TGTGCCAGCTCTCGAGATCCCCCGTACTACACCTTC
-	TRBV11-1	-	TRBJ1-1	CASSLYRDTEAFF	TGTGCCAGCAGCTTATACAGGGACACTGAAGCTTTCTTT
-	TRBV9	-	TRBJ1-1	CASSVGAGANTEAFF	TGTGCCAGCAGCGTAGGGGCGGGAGCGAACACTGAAGCTTTCTTT
-	TRBV5-1	TRBD1	TRBJ2-1	CASSLGQGAHNEQFF	TGCGCCAGCAGCTTGGGACAGGGGGCCCACAATGAGCAGTTCTTC
-	TRBV30	TRBD2	TRBJ2-1	CAWSVRGGALSYNEQFF	TGTGCCTGGAGTGTACGGGGGGGGGCACTCTCCTACAATGAGCAGTTCTTC
-	TRBV5-6	TRBD1	TRBJ1-2	CASSSPTGAVDYGYTF	TGTGCCAGCAGCTCGCCGACAGGGGCAGTTGACTATGGCTACACCTTC
-	TRBV28	TRBD2	TRBJ2-3	CASIAGGPPDTQYF	TGTGCCAGCATCGCGGGAGGGCCCCCAGATACGCAGTATTTT
-	TRBV3-1/TRBV3-2	TRBD1	TRBJ1-3	CASSREPGTGGNTIYF	TGTGCCAGCAGCCGTGAACCCGGGACAGGCGGAAACACCATATATTTT
few	TRBV6-1	TRBD1	TRBJ2-7	CASSERGQPYEQYF	TGTGCCAGCAGTGAACGGGGACAGCCCTACGAGCAGTACTTC
-	TRBV6-6	TRBD2	TRBJ2-7	CASSYHRLAGYEQYF	TGTGCCAGCAGTTATCACAGACTAGCGGGGTACGAGCAGTACTTC
-	TRBV7-9	TRBD1	TRBJ2-3	CASSLGDRGSTDTQYF	TGTGCCAGCAGCTTAGGAGACAGGGGGAGCACAGATACGCAGTATTTT
-	TRBV3-1/TRBV3-2	-	TRBJ2-7	CASSPQGSYEQYF	TGTGCCAGCAGCCCACAGGGTTCCTACGAGCAGTACTTC